This T cell receptor beta chain was obtained from a study of vaccination and CD4 T cells after COVID-19. Study as a whole: Every culture used as a control got a CEFX pool, an HIV-1 Nef pool, or no peptide.

Germline values: CDR1 SGHTA, CDR2 FQGNSA. Germline trimming cut 3 bases from V and 5 bases from J; bases unmatched to any gene: 5. The CDR3 contains 15 residues. The Oncomine TCR Beta short-read assay was applied to DNA of cultured CD4+ T cells. TCRdb processed the PCR reads anew with MiXCR; each CDR3 protein has one entry. The table lists some 9,700 distinct CDR3 sequences, less than 70% of them singletons. A remark on this clonotype: The antigen is not known.

Treatment in this sample: approximately 9-day PBMC culture with coronavirus spike peptide pools or control peptides (ViraFEST assay). Gathered ahead of the COVID-19 pandemic (2011-2018) were the CD4+ T cells of the unexposed donor. Alongside roughly 10 IU/ml IL-2 and 10 ug/ml peptide pools, PBMCs were cultured at a few million per well. This clonotype originated in a human donor in good health. The V call is TRBV7-2, the J call TRBJ2-3; 10 nucleotides agree with TRBD1. Sequencing used CD4+ T cells from blood, cultured in vitro. The CDR3: CASSFRQGARDTQYF. The CDR3, as DNA: TGTGCCAGCAGCTTCAGACAGGGGGCGAGAGATACGCAGTATTTT.